Below, 10 T cell receptor beta chains from the same sample are listed, as sequenced in a study of blood T cells in healthy people across ages (dated by TCRdb to 2015 to 2017). The library was made by 5' RACE. The sequencer was an Illumina HiSeq 2500. A second PCR of about 6 to 11 cycles was performed with a sample-barcoded 5' primer and a J-beta primer mix. The raw public data were reprocessed by TCRdb itself: fastp quality trimming at Q25, MiXCR clonotype calling, in-frame beta chains only. Every entry covers one CDR3 protein and lists the most common genes and DNA from its rows. This sample gives 2 million or so distinct CDR3 sequences in total; around 48% of them show up just once. Over 2% of the sample rests with the top ten. The source material was blood. These receptors originate from a woman in her thirties or forties in good health.

The chain has TRBV6-2 or TRBV6-3 and TRBJ2-4, with 8 bases identical to TRBD1. Judging by the DNA end, TRBJ2-7 fits better; the J call may be wrong. Germline CDR1 MNHEY, CDR2 SVGEGT. CDR3 length: 16 amino acids. The CDR3 region is CASSYSTGRGLYEQYF. CDR3 bases: TGTGCCAGCAGTTACTCGACTGGCAGGGGGCTTTACGAGCAGTACTTC.

This clonotype was detected only a few times. The rearrangement joins TRBV12-3 or TRBV12-4 to TRBJ2-3; 13 bases line up with TRBD2. The V segment lost 7 bases and the J segment 2 bases; nucleotides outside the gene matches: 6. The CDR3 has 16 residues. The CDR3 nucleotides read TGTGCCAGCACTATGACTAGCGGGGGGTCCACAGATACGCAGTATTTT. It yields the protein CASTMTSGGSTDTQYF.

This clonotype was observed a few times. The chain recombines TRBV7-2 with TRBJ2-7; 10 nucleotides agree with TRBD1. From germline, CDR1 is SGHTA and CDR2 FQGNSA. Losses at the gene ends were 5 bases for V and 6 bases for J; bases not matched to a gene: 7. This CDR3 contains 14 residues. The CDR3 loop is CASSVRRTGGEQYF. CDR3 sequence (DNA): TGTGCCAGCAGCGTCCGACGGACAGGGGGCGAGCAGTACTTC. Based on the CDR3 plus reference TRBV7-2 and TRBJ2-7, the full variable domain is GAGVSQSPSNKVTEKGKDVELRCDPISGHTALYWYRQSLGQGLEFLIYFQGNSAPDKSGLPSDRFSAERTGGSVSTLTIQRTQQEDSAVYLCASSVRRTGGEQYFGPGTRLTVT.

This rearrangement joins TRBV6-2 or TRBV6-3 to TRBJ2-7; no reliable D call. Germline V CDR1 and CDR2: MNHEY, SVGEGT. The CDR3 is 16 residues long. Trimming cost V 5 bases and J 0 bases, with 17 bases left between them. The CDR3 coding sequence is TGTGCCAGCAGTCCTTATGGCACCCAGAGCTCCTACGAGCAGTACTTC. Translating it yields CASSPYGTQSSYEQYF.

This clonotype was seen once. This chain connects TRBV18 to TRBJ2-7, with D tentatively TRBD1 (6 bases). This CDR3 contains 15 residues. Germline V CDR1 and CDR2: KGHSH, LQKENI. The germline V and J ends were trimmed by 2 bases and 5 bases, with 16 bases remaining between them. CDR3 DNA: TGTGCCAGCTCACCAGTTCAGGGGATGGGCCACGAGCAGTACTTC. Protein product: CASSPVQGMGHEQYF.

The DNA for the CDR3 is TGCGCCAGCAGCTTGGCGTCGGGGGCCTCCTACGAGCAGTTCTTC. This sequence encodes CASSLASGASYEQFF. This chain connects TRBV5-1 to TRBJ2-1, with D perhaps given as TRBD1 or TRBD2 (6 bases each). There are 15 residues in the CDR3. Germline V lookup: CDR1 SGHRS, CDR2 YFSETQ. Deletions cut 0 bases from V and 10 bases from J, with 17 bases between.

V is TRBV14 and J is TRBJ2-1; 13 nucleotides agree with TRBD2. In germline, CDR1 is SGHDN, CDR2 FVKESK. CDR3 length: 17 amino acids. The V segment lost 3 bases and the J segment 4 bases; nucleotides outside the gene matches: 6. Here the CDR3 reads CASSQGLAGTYYNEQFF. CDR3 DNA: TGTGCCAGCAGCCAGGGACTAGCGGGGACTTATTACAATGAGCAGTTCTTC. Full variable domain (remainder filled in from reference TRBV14 and TRBJ2-1): EAGVTQFPSHSVIEKGQTVTLRCDPISGHDNLYWYRRVMGKEIKFLLHFVKESKQDESGMPNNRFLAERTGGTYSTLKVQPAELEDSGVYFCASSQGLAGTYYNEQFFGPGTRLTVL.

This chain uses TRBV5-1 with TRBJ2-7, with D perhaps given as TRBD1 or TRBD2 (6 bases each). Trimming shortened V by 5 bases and J by 2 bases, and 11 bases separated the two germline ends. Germline CDR1 reads SGHRS; CDR2 reads YFSETQ. This CDR3 is built from 13 residues. For the CDR3, the DNA is TGCGCCAGCAGGTTAGGGGGGCCCTACGAGCAGTACTTC. It encodes CASRLGGPYEQYF.

As for this clonotype: A junction end diverges from the germline sequence, so it may reflect a read error. The chain recombines TRBV7-2 with TRBJ2-3; 11 nucleotides line up with TRBD2. The CDR3 covers 15 residues. Germline CDR1 reads SGHTA; CDR2 reads FQGNSA. The DNA for the CDR3 is TGTGCCAGCAGCCTAGCGGGGGGCGGCCCAGATACGCAGTATTTT. This gives the protein CASSLAGGGPDTQYF.

Regarding this clonotype: Sequence at one end of the junction differs from germline and may be a read error. The CDR3 loop is CASSYSAGEAYGYTF. CDR3 coding DNA: TGTGCCAGTAGTTACTCGGCAGGGGAAGCTTATGGCTACACCTTC. The chain recombines TRBV6-6 with TRBJ1-2, with D possibly being TRBD1 (6 bases). The length of the CDR3 is 15 residues. The germline V gene encodes CDR1 MNHNY and CDR2 SVGAGI (reference sequence).